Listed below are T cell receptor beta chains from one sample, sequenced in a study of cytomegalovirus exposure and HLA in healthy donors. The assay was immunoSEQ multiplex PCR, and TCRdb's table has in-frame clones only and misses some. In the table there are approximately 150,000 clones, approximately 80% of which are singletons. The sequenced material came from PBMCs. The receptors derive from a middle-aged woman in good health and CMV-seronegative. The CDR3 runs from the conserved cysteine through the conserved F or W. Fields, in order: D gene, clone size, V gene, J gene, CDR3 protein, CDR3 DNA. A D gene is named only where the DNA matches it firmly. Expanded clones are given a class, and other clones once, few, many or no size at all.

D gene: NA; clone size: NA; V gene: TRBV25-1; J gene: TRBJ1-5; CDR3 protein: CASSTGYGRQPQHF; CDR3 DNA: TGTGCCAGCAGTACAGGGTATGGGCGACAGCCCCAGCATTTT
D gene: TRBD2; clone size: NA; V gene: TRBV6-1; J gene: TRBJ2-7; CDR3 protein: CASSEVPRLAVTYEQYF; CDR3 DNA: TGTGCCAGCAGTGAAGTTCCCCGCCTAGCGGTAACCTACGAGCAGTACTTC
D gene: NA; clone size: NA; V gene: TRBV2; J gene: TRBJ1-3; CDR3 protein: CASFGEIGNTIYF; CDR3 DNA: TGTGCCAGCTTTGGGGAGATCGGAAACACCATATATTTT
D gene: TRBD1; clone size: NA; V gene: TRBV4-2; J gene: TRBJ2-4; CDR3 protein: CASSQQDREAGIQYF; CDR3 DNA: TGTGCCAGCAGCCAACAGGACAGGGAGGCGGGCATTCAGTACTTC
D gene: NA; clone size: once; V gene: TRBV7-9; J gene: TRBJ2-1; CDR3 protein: CASSLGGGGDYEQFF; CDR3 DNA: TGTGCCAGCAGCCTAGGGGGTGGTGGGGACTATGAGCAGTTCTTC
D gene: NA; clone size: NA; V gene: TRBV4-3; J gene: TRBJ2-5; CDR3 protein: CASSQVHRAGETQYF; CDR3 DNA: TGCGCCAGCAGCCAAGTCCACAGGGCCGGGGAGACCCAGTACTTC
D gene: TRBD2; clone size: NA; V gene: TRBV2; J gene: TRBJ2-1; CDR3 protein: CASRRLAGAYNEQFF; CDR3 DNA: TGTGCCAGCAGGCGACTAGCGGGTGCCTACAATGAGCAGTTCTTC
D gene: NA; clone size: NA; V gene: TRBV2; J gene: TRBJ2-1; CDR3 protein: CASSESLGVSPGNEQFF; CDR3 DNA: TGTGCCAGCAGTGAGTCCCTAGGGGTTTCCCCCGGCAATGAGCAGTTCTTC
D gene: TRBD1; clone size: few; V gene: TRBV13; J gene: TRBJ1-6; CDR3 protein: CASSNRDSNSPLHF; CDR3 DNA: TGTGCCAGCAGCAACCGGGACAGTAATTCACCCCTCCACTTT
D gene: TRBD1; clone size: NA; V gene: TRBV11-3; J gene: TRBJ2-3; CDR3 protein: CASSTRQGGTDTQYF; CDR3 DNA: TGTGCCAGCAGCACCCGACAGGGTGGGACAGATACGCAGTATTTT
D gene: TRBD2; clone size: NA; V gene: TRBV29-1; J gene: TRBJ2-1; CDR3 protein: CSVLTSGSYNEQFF; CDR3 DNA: TGCAGCGTGCTCACTAGCGGGAGCTACAATGAGCAGTTCTTC
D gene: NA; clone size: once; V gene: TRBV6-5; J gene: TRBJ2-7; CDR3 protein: CATLGHLPPYEQYF; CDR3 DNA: TGTGCCACGCTAGGACACCTCCCACCCTACGAGCAGTACTTC
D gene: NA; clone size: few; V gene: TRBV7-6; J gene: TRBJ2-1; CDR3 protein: CASSPEVENNEQFF; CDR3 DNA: TGTGCCAGCAGCCCAGAAGTGGAGAACAATGAGCAGTTCTTC
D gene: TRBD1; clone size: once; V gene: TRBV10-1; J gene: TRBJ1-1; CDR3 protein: CASRGQGAMNTEAFF; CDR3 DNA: TGCGCCAGCAGAGGACAGGGAGCAATGAACACTGAAGCTTTCTTT
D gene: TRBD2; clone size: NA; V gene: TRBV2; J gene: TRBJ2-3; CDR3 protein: CASRVSGGRTDTQYF; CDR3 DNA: TGTGCCAGCAGAGTTAGCGGGGGCCGCACAGATACGCAGTATTTT
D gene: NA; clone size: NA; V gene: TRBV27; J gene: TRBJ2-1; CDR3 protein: CASSLYPPWTGMNNEQFF; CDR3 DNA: TGTGCCAGCAGTTTATACCCGCCGTGGACGGGGATGAACAATGAGCAGTTCTTC
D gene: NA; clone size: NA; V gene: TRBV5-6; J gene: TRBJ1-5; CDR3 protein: CASSLLETGNQPQHF; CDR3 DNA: TGTGCCAGCAGCTTGTTAGAAACGGGCAATCAGCCCCAGCATTTT
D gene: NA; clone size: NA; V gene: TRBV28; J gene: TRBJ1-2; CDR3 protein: CASSQLNTGPGYGYTF; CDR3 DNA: TGTGCCAGCAGCCAATTAAACACAGGGCCTGGCTATGGCTACACCTTC
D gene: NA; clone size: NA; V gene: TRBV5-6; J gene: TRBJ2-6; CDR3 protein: CASSFPLSSGANVLTF; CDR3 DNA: TGTGCCAGCAGCTTCCCCTTGAGCTCTGGGGCCAACGTCCTGACTTTC
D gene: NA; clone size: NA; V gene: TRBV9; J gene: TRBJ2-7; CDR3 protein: CASSVDGSSREQYF; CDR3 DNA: TGTGCCAGCAGCGTAGACGGGAGTAGTCGCGAGCAGTACTTC
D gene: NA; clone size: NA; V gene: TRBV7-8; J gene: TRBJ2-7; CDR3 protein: CASSSTGTPVEQYF; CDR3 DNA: TGTGCCAGCAGCTCAACCGGGACACCTGTTGAGCAGTACTTC
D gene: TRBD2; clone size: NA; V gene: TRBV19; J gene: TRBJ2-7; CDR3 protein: CARTLAGVPLEQYF; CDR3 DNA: TGTGCCAGGACCCTAGCGGGGGTCCCCCTGGAGCAGTACTTC
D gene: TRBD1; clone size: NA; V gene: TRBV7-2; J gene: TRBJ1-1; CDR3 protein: CASSARQGYTEAFF; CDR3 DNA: TGTGCCAGCAGCGCCCGACAGGGTTACACTGAAGCTTTCTTT
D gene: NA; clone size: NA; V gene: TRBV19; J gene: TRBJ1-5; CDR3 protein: CASSIIGQGNQPQHF; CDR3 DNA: TGTGCCAGTAGTATAATTGGTCAGGGGAATCAGCCCCAGCATTTT
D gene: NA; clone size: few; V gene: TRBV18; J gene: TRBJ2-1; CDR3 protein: CASSRTNFYNEQFF; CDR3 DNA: TGTGCCAGCTCACGGACTAACTTCTACAATGAGCAGTTCTTC
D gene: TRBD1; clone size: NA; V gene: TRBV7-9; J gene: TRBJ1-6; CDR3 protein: CASSSGQGAMNSPLHF; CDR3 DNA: TGTGCCAGCAGCTCCGGACAGGGGGCGATGAATTCACCCCTCCACTTT
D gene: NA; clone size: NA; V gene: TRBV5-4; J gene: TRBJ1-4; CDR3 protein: CASSHKVSSGVEKLFF; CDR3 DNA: TGTGCCAGCAGCCATAAAGTATCGTCGGGAGTTGAAAAACTGTTTTTT
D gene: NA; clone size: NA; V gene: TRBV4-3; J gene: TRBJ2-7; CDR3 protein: CASSQEFSTLSYEQYF; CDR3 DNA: TGCGCCAGCAGCCAAGAATTTAGTACCCTATCCTACGAGCAGTACTTC
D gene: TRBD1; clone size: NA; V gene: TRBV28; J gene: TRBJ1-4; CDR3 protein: CASSSDRGKLFF; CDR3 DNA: TGTGCCAGCAGCTCTGACAGGGGGAAACTGTTTTTT
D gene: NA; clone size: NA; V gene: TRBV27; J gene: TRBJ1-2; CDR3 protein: CASSFRGTYGYTF; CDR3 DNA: TGTGCCAGCAGTTTCCGCGGGACCTATGGCTACACCTTC
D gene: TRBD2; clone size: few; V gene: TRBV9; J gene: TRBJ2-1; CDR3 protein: CASSVGSGSSYNEQFF; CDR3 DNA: TGTGCCAGCAGCGTAGGCAGCGGGAGCTCCTACAATGAGCAGTTCTTC
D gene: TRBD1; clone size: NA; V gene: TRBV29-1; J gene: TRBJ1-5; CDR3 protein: CSVVLTGANQPQHF; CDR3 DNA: TGCAGCGTTGTCTTAACAGGGGCAAATCAGCCCCAGCATTTT
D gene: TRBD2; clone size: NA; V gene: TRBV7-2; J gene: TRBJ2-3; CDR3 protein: CASSLLAGHSTDTQYF; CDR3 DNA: TGTGCCAGCAGCTTACTAGCGGGCCATAGCACAGATACGCAGTATTTT
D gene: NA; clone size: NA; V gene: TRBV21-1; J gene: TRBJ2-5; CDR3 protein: CASLPPGEGTQYF; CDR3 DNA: TGTGCCAGCCTCCCCCCGGGTGAAGGGACCCAGTACTTC
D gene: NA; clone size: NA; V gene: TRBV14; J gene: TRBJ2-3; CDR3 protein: CASTGPRSTDTQYF; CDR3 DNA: TGTGCCAGCACAGGGCCCCGAAGCACAGATACGCAGTATTTT
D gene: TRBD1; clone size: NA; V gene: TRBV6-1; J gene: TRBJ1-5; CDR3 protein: CASSYRTGNQPQHF; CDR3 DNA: TGTGCCAGCAGTTATCGGACAGGTAATCAGCCCCAGCATTTT
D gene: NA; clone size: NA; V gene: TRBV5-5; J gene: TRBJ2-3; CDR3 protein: CASSLVLTDTQYF; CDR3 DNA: TGTGCCAGCAGCTTGGTACTTACAGATACGCAGTATTTT
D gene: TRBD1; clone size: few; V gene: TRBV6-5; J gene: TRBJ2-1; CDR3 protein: CASKTGTALYNEQFF; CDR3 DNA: TGTGCCAGCAAAACCGGGACAGCACTTTACAATGAGCAGTTCTTC
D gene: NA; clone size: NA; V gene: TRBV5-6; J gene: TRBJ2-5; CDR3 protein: CASSQSGLGETQYF; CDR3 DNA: TGTGCCAGCAGCCAAAGCGGGCTTGGGGAGACCCAGTACTTC
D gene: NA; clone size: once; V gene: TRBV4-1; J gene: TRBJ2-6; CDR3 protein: CASSQGPVGSGANGLTF; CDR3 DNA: TGCGCCAGCAGCCAAGGTCCTGTTGGATCTGGGGCCAACGGCCTGACTTTC
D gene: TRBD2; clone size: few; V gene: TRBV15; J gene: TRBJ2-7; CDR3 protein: CATSGGGSSGEQYF; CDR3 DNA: TGTGCCACCAGCGGGGGGGGCTCTAGCGGGGAGCAGTACTTC
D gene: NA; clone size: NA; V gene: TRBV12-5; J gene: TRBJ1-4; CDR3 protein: CASGGSFQGKLFF; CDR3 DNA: TGTGCTAGTGGGGGGTCGTTTCAGGGGAAACTGTTTTTT
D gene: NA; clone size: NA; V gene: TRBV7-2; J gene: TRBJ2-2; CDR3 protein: CASSPQALFRNTGELFF; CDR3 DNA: TGTGCCAGCAGCCCTCAGGCTCTCTTTCGGAACACCGGGGAGCTGTTTTTT